In this sample, the clone carrying this T cell receptor (beta chain) turned up once. Sequencing was performed with immunoSEQ multiplex PCR; in TCRdb, only in-frame clones are kept and a portion is missing. The table includes 250,000 to 300,000 clones, 94% detected once. This record belongs to a study of T cell responses to AZD1222 COVID-19 vaccine. The CDR3 extends over 15 amino acids. Germline V CDR1 and CDR2: SGHAT, FQNNGV. V was clipped by 5 bases and J by 1 base, with 14 bases between them. The V and J genes are TRBV11-2 and TRBJ1-1, with a tentative D call TRBD1 (5 bases). The sequence came from an adult who received the AZD1222 COVID-19 vaccine. The input for sequencing was peripheral blood, taken 28 days after the second AZD1222 dose. In nucleotides, the CDR3 is TGTGCCAGCAGCGCCCGAGGGGCCAGGAACACTGAAGCTTTCTTT. This translates into CASSARGARNTEAFF. The full variable domain, in which reference TRBV11-2 and TRBJ1-1 provide the parts outside the CDR3, is EAGVAQSPRYKIIEKRQSVAFWCNPISGHATLYWYQQILGQGPKLLIQFQNNGVVDDSQLPKDRFSAERLKGVDSTLKIQPAKLEDSAVYLCASSARGARNTEAFFGQGTRLTVV.